This TCR beta chain originates from a study of T cells after somatic rescue of genetic block. The germline V gene has CDR1 SGHNT and CDR2 YYREEE (reference sequence). J was trimmed by 4 bases and V by 4 bases; bases with no gene match: 5. This CDR3 has 14 residues. Data came from immunoSEQ multiplex PCR; TCRdb stores just in-frame clones and leaves some out. Among about 70,000 clones, about 91% were seen once, and the ten largest hold under 4%. Sequences were obtained from peripheral blood mononuclear cells (PBMCs). The TCR was taken from a man aged 40-49 years. The V and J genes are TRBV5-4 and TRBJ2-7, with 10 nucleotides matching TRBD1. The CDR3 is CASSTGTGAYEQYF. DNA of the CDR3: TGTGCCAGCAGCACCGGGACAGGGGCATACGAGCAGTACTTC.